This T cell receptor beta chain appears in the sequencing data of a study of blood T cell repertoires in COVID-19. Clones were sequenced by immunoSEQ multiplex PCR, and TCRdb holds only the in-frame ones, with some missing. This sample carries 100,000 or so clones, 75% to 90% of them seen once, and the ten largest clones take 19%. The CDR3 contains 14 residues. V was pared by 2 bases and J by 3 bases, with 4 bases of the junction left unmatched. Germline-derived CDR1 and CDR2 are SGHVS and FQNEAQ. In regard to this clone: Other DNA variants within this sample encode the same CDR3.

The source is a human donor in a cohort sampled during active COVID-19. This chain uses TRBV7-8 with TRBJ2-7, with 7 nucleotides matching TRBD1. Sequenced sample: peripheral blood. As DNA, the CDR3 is TGTGCCAGCAGCTTAAGCCCAGGGGGCTACGAGCAGTACTTC. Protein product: CASSLSPGGYEQYF.